The present entry profiles one TCR beta chain with its context. Its specificity is unknown. This sample was included in a study of T cell responses to AZD1222 COVID-19 vaccine. Study observations and caveats: Targeting of unmutated variant regions was reportedly seen in nearly half of spike-specific TCRs. Researchers report vaccine-associated CD4 TCRs spanning spike, with dominance at 160-218 and 743-854. A rise in Spike-specific TCR breadth and depth followed two AZD1222 doses.

Profiled with immunoSEQ multiplex PCR; TCRdb holds only in-frame clones, not every one. The sample lists around 120,000 clones; around 80% were seen once. Second-dose recipients at about 4 or about 12 weeks were treated as one pooled group. CDR1 and CDR2 (germline): SGHRS, YFSETQ. V was clipped by 0 bases and J by 6 bases; unmatched bases: 9. The CDR3 sequence is 16 residues long. The chain links TRBV5-1 to TRBJ2-4; 7 bases line up with TRBD2. Sequences were derived from peripheral blood, sampled 28 days after the second AZD1222 dose. The receptor's source is an adult who received the AZD1222 COVID-19 vaccine. The DNA for the CDR3 is TGCGCCAGCAGCTTGGGCGGGGGAGCCTGGGGAAACATTCAGTACTTC. This encodes CASSLGGGAWGNIQYF.